These 32 T cell receptor beta chains were sequenced from one sample in a study of graft-versus-host responses after intestinal transplantation. Method: immunoSEQ multiplex PCR; TCRdb's copy keeps in-frame clones and lacks some. The sample includes around 96,000 clones, about nine tenths of them seen just once. Material: PBMCs, obtained around 68 weeks after intestinal transplant. These receptors were collected from a human patient who received an intestinal transplant, so some T cells may come from the graft donor.

As to this clone: Other DNA sequences in this specimen translate into the identical CDR3. The rearrangement uses TRBV11-2 and TRBJ2-7; no clear D. The V end was cut by 1 base, the J end by 2 bases, with 9 bases between. Germline CDR1 and CDR2: SGHAT and FQNNGV. The CDR3 runs 14 residues. This CDR3 is CASSLGGRTYEQYF. In DNA form, the CDR3 reads TGTGCCAGCAGCTTAGGAGGCAGGACCTACGAGCAGTACTTC.

The chain carries TRBV6-4 and TRBJ1-2; TRBD1 matches 9 bases. V trimming: 0 bases; J trimming: 8 bases; junction bases outside the gene matches: 7. The CDR3 sequence is 15 residues long. Germline loops: CDR1 MRHNA, CDR2 SNTAGT. The CDR3 is CASSDSWDREAGYTF. CDR3 DNA sequence: TGTGCCAGCAGTGACTCATGGGACAGGGAAGCCGGCTACACCTTC.

The chain links TRBV7-3 to TRBJ2-6; 7 bases agree with TRBD2. CDR3 length equals 16 residues. V lost 3 bases to trimming and J lost 2 bases; unmatched junction nucleotides: 4. Germline CDR1 SGHTA, CDR2 FQGTGA. For the CDR3, the DNA is TGTGCCAGCAGCTTCGGGCGGGGGACTGGGGCCAACGTCCTGACTTTC. Protein: CASSFGRGTGANVLTF.

The rearrangement uses TRBV5-1 and TRBJ2-7, with D perhaps TRBD1 (5 bases). The V end lost 1 base, the J end lost 2 bases, and 13 bases lay between the germline ends. The CDR3 is made up of 15 amino acids. Germline V lookup: CDR1 SGHRS, CDR2 YFSETQ. CDR3 in amino acids: CASSLQQAATYEQYF. DNA for the CDR3: TGCGCCAGCAGCTTGCAACAGGCCGCCACCTACGAGCAGTACTTC.

The rearrangement uses TRBV12-5 and TRBJ2-7; no definite D call. Germline V gene data show CDR1 as LGHNT and CDR2 as FRNRAP. V was pared by 7 bases and J by 1 base, with 14 bases between. The CDR3 spans 14 residues. DNA for the CDR3: TGTGCTAGTGCACACGGTTCGGGTTCCTACGAGCAGTACTTC. Encoded protein: CASAHGSGSYEQYF.

The chain recombines TRBV9 with TRBJ2-7; D gene uncertain. The CDR3 is 14 residues long. Looked up from germline, CDR1 is SGDLS and CDR2 is YYNGEE. The V end lost 4 bases, the J end lost 0 bases, and 11 bases lay between the germline ends. CDR3 region: CASSRAVSSYEQYF. CDR3 nucleotides: TGTGCCAGCAGCCGGGCAGTCAGCTCCTACGAGCAGTACTTC.

The chain employs TRBV9 and TRBJ1-6; 8 nucleotides match TRBD1. This CDR3 region has 16 residues. With 3 bases clipped from V and 1 base from J, the junction kept 3 bases outside the gene matches. Germline V gives CDR1 SGDLS, CDR2 YYNGEE. The CDR3 bases are TGTGCCAGCAGCGCGACAGGGGATTCCTATAATTCACCCCTCCACTTT. Amino acids: CASSATGDSYNSPLHF.

There are a few counts of this clone. The chain has TRBV2 and TRBJ1-2; D uncertain. Trimming removed 4 bases at V and 5 bases at J, with 14 bases between. CDR1 is SNHLY, CDR2 FYNNEI, per germline. This CDR3 has 14 amino acids. CDR3 protein: CASSAWVTIYGYTF. CDR3 bases: TGTGCCAGCAGTGCGTGGGTTACCATTTATGGCTACACCTTC. Combining the CDR3 with reference TRBV2 and TRBJ1-2 gives the whole variable domain EPEVTQTPSHQVTQMGQEVILRCVPISNHLYFYWYRQILGQKVEFLVSFYNNEISEKSEIFDDQFSVERPDGSNFTLKIRSTKLEDSAMYFCASSAWVTIYGYTFGSGTRLTVV.

This rearrangement joins TRBV14 to TRBJ1-6, with D possibly TRBD1 on 5 matching bases. Trimming left V 0 bases short and J 9 bases short, with 12 bases between. Per germline, CDR1 SGHDN and CDR2 FVKESK. The CDR3 is 15 amino acids. CDR3 residues: CASSQDPGPFSPLHF. The CDR3 DNA is TGTGCCAGCAGCCAAGACCCGGGGCCGTTTTCACCCCTCCACTTT.

V and J are TRBV6-5 and TRBJ1-5, with D unclear. Between the trimmed V and J ends, which lost 3 bases and 0 bases, there was a span of 3 bases. The CDR3 contains 13 residues. CDR1 is MNHEY and CDR2 is SVGAGI in the germline V gene. DNA of the CDR3: TGTGCCAGCAGTTATTATAGCAATCAGCCCCAGCATTTT. Its protein product is CASSYYSNQPQHF.

The chain combines TRBV6-5 with TRBJ1-1; D ambiguous. This CDR3 region has 13 residues. Germline CDR1 is MNHEY and CDR2 is SVGAGI. V was clipped by 2 bases and J by 7 bases, with 11 bases between them. The CDR3 is CASSYQTWSEAFF. The CDR3 DNA reads TGTGCCAGCAGTTACCAAACGTGGAGTGAAGCTTTCTTT.

The genes are TRBV9 and TRBJ2-7; D is unclear. Trimming cost V 2 bases and J 7 bases, with 16 bases left between them. This CDR3 contains 14 residues. Germline V gene data show CDR1 as SGDLS and CDR2 as YYNGEE. The CDR3 here is CASSVRPLPLEQYF. The CDR3 nucleotides read TGTGCCAGCAGCGTGAGGCCCCTCCCCCTTGAGCAGTACTTC.

The V call is TRBV10-3, the J call TRBJ1-2; 8 nucleotides align to TRBD1. CDR1 and CDR2 from the germline V gene are ENHRY and SYGVKD. The V segment lost 4 bases and the J segment 2 bases; nucleotides outside the gene matches: 3. The CDR3 loop spans 14 amino acids. CDR3 in amino acids: CAISGTGGNYGYTF. For the CDR3, the DNA is TGTGCCATCAGTGGAACAGGGGGGAACTATGGCTACACCTTC.

The chain couples TRBV7-8 to TRBJ1-3; 8 bases fit TRBD1. The CDR3 sequence is 16 residues long. V shed 2 bases and J 2 bases; nucleotides not matched to a gene: 5. Germline assignment: CDR1 SGHVS and CDR2 FQNEAQ. In nucleotides, the CDR3 is TGTGCCAGCAGCTTACCCGGGACAGGCCCTGGAAACACCATATATTTT. It translates to CASSLPGTGPGNTIYF.

The genes are TRBV13 and TRBJ2-2; TRBD1 is a possible D gene (5 bases). From germline, CDR1 is PRHDT and CDR2 FYEKMQ (reference sequence). Trimming removed 4 bases at V and 1 base at J, with 16 bases between. The CDR3 totals 17 residues. CDR3 nucleotides: TGTGCCAGCAGCTCGCTCCAACCACAGGAGAACACCGGGGAGCTGTTTTTT. Encoded protein: CASSSLQPQENTGELFF.

The chain joins TRBV7-8 to TRBJ1-5; TRBD1 might be the D (6 bases). Between the trimmed V and J ends, which lost 1 base and 9 bases, there was a span of 16 bases. The CDR3 runs to 15 residues. Germline-derived CDR1 and CDR2 are SGHVS and FQNEAQ. The DNA for the CDR3 is TGTGCCAGCAGCTTAGGAGGGGGTTCCGCGAGGCCCCAGCATTTT. Translation: CASSLGGGSARPQHF. Full variable domain (remainder filled in from reference TRBV7-8 and TRBJ1-5): GAGVSQSPRYKVAKRGQDVALRCDPISGHVSLFWYQQALGQGPEFLTYFQNEAQLDKSGLPSDRFFAERPEGSVSTLKIQRTQQEDSAVYLCASSLGGGSARPQHFGDGTRLSIL.

J is TRBJ2-5 and V is TRBV9; a possible D gene is TRBD1 (7 bases). The CDR3 is made up of 13 amino acids. Trimming took 3 bases from V and 5 from J, leaving 11 bases between them. Germline loops: CDR1 SGDLS, CDR2 YYNGEE. In DNA form, the CDR3 reads TGTGCCAGCAGCGGGGACAGCGGGGAGACCCAGTACTTC. This codes for CASSGDSGETQYF.

The chain employs TRBV6-5 and TRBJ2-7; no clear D. There are 12 residues in the CDR3. The ends were cut back, 2 bases at V and 6 bases at J, with 8 bases in the middle. From germline, CDR1 is MNHEY and CDR2 SVGAGI. CDR3 coding DNA: TGTGCCAGCAGTTACGTGGGTGGCGAGCAGTACTTC. It yields the protein CASSYVGGEQYF.

V usage is TRBV7-2 and J usage is TRBJ2-3; 9 nucleotides line up with TRBD2. Trimming at V came to 5 bases and at J to 0 bases, leaving 12 bases not matched to a gene. CDR3 length: 18 residues. Looked up from germline, CDR1 is SGHTA and CDR2 is FQGNSA. CDR3 DNA: TGTGCCAGCAGCGACGGCAATCTAGCGGGGCCAAGCACAGATACGCAGTATTTT. Amino acid sequence: CASSDGNLAGPSTDTQYF.

V is TRBV19 and J is TRBJ2-3; D uncertain. Trimming removed 6 bases at V and 6 bases at J, with 16 bases between. Germline CDR1 reads LNHDA; CDR2 reads SQIVND (reference sequence). This CDR3 contains 14 residues. In DNA, the CDR3 is TGTGCCAGTAGCCTAGACAAAGAGTGGGATACGCAGTATTTT. Translation gives CASSLDKEWDTQYF.

J is TRBJ1-2 and V is TRBV10-3; TRBD1 matches at 7 bases. J gave up 0 bases and V 3 bases, and 7 bases lay outside the gene matches. CDR3 size: 16 residues. Germline CDR1 and CDR2: ENHRY and SYGVKD. The CDR3 spells CAISDQNRGANYGYTF. The DNA for the CDR3 is TGTGCCATCAGTGACCAAAACAGGGGAGCTAACTATGGCTACACCTTC.

The V and J genes are TRBV7-9 and TRBJ1-2, with 9 bases identical to TRBD1. The germline gives CDR1 SEHNR, CDR2 FQNEAQ (reference sequence). The CDR3 is made up of 14 amino acids. With 5 bases clipped from V and 4 bases from J, the junction kept 5 bases outside the gene matches. This CDR3 reads CASSHRDRVYGYTF. Written as DNA, the CDR3 is TGTGCCAGCAGCCACCGGGACAGGGTCTATGGCTACACCTTC.

The chain joins TRBV11-2 to TRBJ2-5; 7 bases match TRBD2. Per the germline V gene, CDR1 is SGHAT and CDR2 is FQNNGV. V shed 3 bases and J 4 bases; nucleotides not matched to a gene: 11. The CDR3 is 16 residues long. The DNA of the CDR3 is TGTGCCAGCAGCTTTGGGAGCGGGGTGTTGGCAGAGACCCAGTACTTC. Amino acid sequence: CASSFGSGVLAETQYF.

V and J are TRBV13 and TRBJ2-5; 10 nucleotides line up with TRBD2. V dropped 4 bases and J dropped 5; count of bases not matched to a gene: 4. Germline V gene lookup returns CDR1 PRHDT and CDR2 FYEKMQ (reference sequence). There are 14 residues in the CDR3. This CDR3 reads CASSSGTSDETQYF. The CDR3 DNA reads TGTGCCAGCAGCTCCGGGACTAGCGATGAGACCCAGTACTTC.

CDR3 in DNA: TGCGCCAGCAGCCAGGACAGGGGGACCAACGAGCAGTACTTC. Translation: CASSQDRGTNEQYF. The chain employs TRBV4-1 and TRBJ2-7, with TRBD1 matching 10 bases. Germline-derived CDR1 and CDR2 are MGHRA and YSYEKL. V lost 3 bases to trimming and J lost 5 bases; unmatched junction nucleotides: 4. The CDR3 is made up of 14 amino acids.

V gene TRBV5-4 combines with J gene TRBJ2-7; no clear D gene. CDR3 length: 15 residues. Trimming stripped 4 bases from V and 3 bases from J, with 17 bases between. The V gene's germline CDR1 is SGHNT and CDR2 YYREEE (reference sequence). The CDR3 nucleotides are TGTGCCAGCAGCCCGCTGCCCTCAACGGGCTACGAGCAGTACTTC. It translates to CASSPLPSTGYEQYF.

This clone came up once. This chain uses TRBV2 with TRBJ2-3; tentative D call: TRBD2 (5 bases). Trimming pared 5 bases from V and 3 bases from J, leaving 15 bases between. This CDR3 comprises 15 residues. CDR1 is SNHLY and CDR2 is FYNNEI in the germline V gene. The CDR3 is CASSSRTTRTDTQYF. In nucleotides, the CDR3 is TGTGCCAGCAGTTCCCGTACTACTAGGACAGATACGCAGTATTTT.

The rearrangement links TRBV4-1 to TRBJ2-7; the D call may be TRBD1 or TRBD2 (5 bases each). There are 17 residues in the CDR3. Trimming stripped 0 bases from V and 2 bases from J, with 17 bases between. Germline CDR1 is MGHRA and CDR2 is YSYEKL. CDR3: CASSQEFAGTLAYEQYF. The CDR3 DNA is TGCGCCAGCAGCCAAGAATTTGCCGGGACGCTAGCCTACGAGCAGTACTTC.

The chain uses TRBV18 and TRBJ2-5; tentative D call: TRBD2 (5 bases). The CDR3 contains 15 residues. The ends were cut back, 3 bases at V and 4 bases at J, with 15 bases in the middle. The germline CDR1 and CDR2 sequences are KGHSH and LQKENI. The CDR3 protein is CASSPSGAGGETQYF. CDR3 DNA sequence: TGTGCCAGCTCACCGTCGGGCGCAGGAGGAGAGACCCAGTACTTC.

The chain joins TRBV5-6 to TRBJ1-1, with D tentatively TRBD1 (6 bases). The CDR3 runs 16 residues. V was trimmed by 0 bases and J by 0 bases, leaving 12 bases between them. The germline V gene has CDR1 SGHDT and CDR2 YYEEEE. The CDR3 reads CASSLATGKVNTEAFF. The CDR3 DNA reads as TGTGCCAGCAGCTTGGCCACAGGGAAGGTGAACACTGAAGCTTTCTTT.

The CDR3 DNA reads as TGTGCCAGCAGCTTACCCGGGACTAGTGTCAATGAGCAGTTCTTC. Protein product: CASSLPGTSVNEQFF. The chain couples TRBV11-1 to TRBJ2-1; 8 nucleotides match TRBD2. In germline, CDR1 is SGHAT, CDR2 FQDESV (reference sequence). J lost 6 bases, V lost 2 bases, and 6 bases had no gene match. CDR3 length: 15 residues. Drawing the rest from reference TRBV11-1 and TRBJ2-1, the complete variable domain is EAEVAQSPRYKITEKSQAVAFWCDPISGHATLYWYRQILGQGPELLVQFQDESVVDDSQLPKDRFSAERLKGVDSTLKIQPAELGDSAMYLCASSLPGTSVNEQFFGPGTRLTVL.

This clone was observed once. The rearrangement joins TRBV4-1 to TRBJ1-5, with D perhaps TRBD1 (5 bases). Germline CDR1 reads MGHRA; CDR2 reads YSYEKL. The V end lost 1 base, the J end lost 5 bases, and 12 bases lay between the germline ends. The CDR3 covers 15 residues. The CDR3 DNA sequence: TGCGCCAGCAGCCAAGTTTCGGACACATATCAGCCCCAGCATTTT. Its protein product is CASSQVSDTYQPQHF.